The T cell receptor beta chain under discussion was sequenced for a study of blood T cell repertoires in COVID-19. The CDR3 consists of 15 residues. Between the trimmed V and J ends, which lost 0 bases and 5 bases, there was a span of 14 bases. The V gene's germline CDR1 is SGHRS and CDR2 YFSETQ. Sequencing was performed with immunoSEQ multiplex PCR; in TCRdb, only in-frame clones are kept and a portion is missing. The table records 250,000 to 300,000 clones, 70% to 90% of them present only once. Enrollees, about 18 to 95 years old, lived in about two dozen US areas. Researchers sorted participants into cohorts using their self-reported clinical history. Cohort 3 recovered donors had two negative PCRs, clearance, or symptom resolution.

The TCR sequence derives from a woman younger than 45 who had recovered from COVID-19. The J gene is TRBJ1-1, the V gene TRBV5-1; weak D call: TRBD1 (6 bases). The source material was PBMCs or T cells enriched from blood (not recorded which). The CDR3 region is CASSLALGGATEAFF. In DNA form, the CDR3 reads TGCGCCAGCAGCTTGGCCTTAGGGGGGGCGACTGAAGCTTTCTTT.